The 3 T cell receptor beta chains below all came from one sample that was sequenced in a study of beta chain features in type 1 diabetes. Every isolated RNA sample was fully reverse transcribed, so sequencing captured expressed TCRB transcripts. Method: immunoSEQ multiplex PCR; TCRdb's copy keeps in-frame clones and lacks some. The table shows about 280,000 clones, with over 12% occurring only once. Points from the study as a whole: There was a moderate but significant shortening of TCRB CDR3s in all four CD4+ subsets of Type 1 diabetes patients.

Their cognate antigens are unknown. Sequenced sample: naive CD4+ T cells from blood. Source of these receptors: a man aged 18 to 30 with type 1 diabetes.

The sample holds a few counts of this clone. J is TRBJ2-5 and V is TRBV5-1, with TRBD1 matching 7 bases. Unmatched junction bases numbered 1, after V lost 5 bases and J lost 3 bases. Germline V gene sequence: CDR1 SGHRS, CDR2 YFSETQ. The CDR3 runs to 12 residues. The CDR3 DNA is TGCGCCAGCAGAGACAGGGAAGAGACCCAGTACTTC. It yields the protein CASRDREETQYF.

The chain has TRBV5-6 and TRBJ1-2; 7 bases are shared with TRBD1. J was trimmed by 5 bases and V by 5 bases; bases with no gene match: 12. The CDR3 consists of 15 residues. Germline assignment: CDR1 SGHDT and CDR2 YYEEEE. CDR3 residues: CASSITPGTAYGYTF. The CDR3 bases are TGTGCCAGCAGTATAACCCCCGGGACAGCATATGGCTACACCTTC. Together with reference TRBV5-6 and TRBJ1-2, the CDR3 gives the full variable domain: DAGVTQSPTHLIKTRGQQVTLRCSPKSGHDTVSWYQQALGQGPQFIFQYYEEEERQRGNFPDRFSGHQFPNYSSELNVNALLLGDSALYLCASSITPGTAYGYTFGSGTRLTVV.

This clone has a handful of counts. V gene TRBV5-4 combines with J gene TRBJ2-5, with D unresolved. Germline V gives CDR1 SGHNT, CDR2 YYREEE (reference sequence). V lost 5 bases and J 1 base, leaving 12 bases between the germline ends. This CDR3 is built from 14 residues. DNA for the CDR3: TGTGCCAGCAGAGACACAGAGATCCAAGAGACCCAGTACTTC. It codes for CASRDTEIQETQYF.